One and the same sample provided the 26 T cell receptor beta chains below, sequenced in a study of cytomegalovirus exposure and HLA in healthy donors. TCRdb's table, derived via immunoSEQ multiplex PCR, lists solely in-frame clones and lacks some. In the table there are about 140,000 clones, 82% of which are singletons. Sequenced material: PBMCs. The receptors here all came from a man aged 30 to 45 in good health and CMV-seropositive.

The chain has TRBV7-8 and TRBJ1-2; D is uncertain. Trimming removed 2 bases at V and 2 bases at J, with 9 bases between. Germline V gene sequence: CDR1 SGHVS, CDR2 FQNEAQ. The CDR3 is made up of 14 amino acids. The CDR3 coding sequence is TGTGCCAGCAGCTTATTGACTGGGAACTATGGCTACACCTTC. Encoded protein: CASSLLTGNYGYTF.

The chain recombines TRBV25-1 with TRBJ2-1; 11 bases map to TRBD2. CDR3 size: 15 residues. V was clipped by 2 bases and J by 8 bases; unmatched bases: 5. The germline gives CDR1 MGHDK, CDR2 SYGVNS. The CDR3 sequence is CASSEVAGGWDEQFF. The CDR3 DNA follows: TGTGCCAGCAGTGAAGTAGCGGGGGGGTGGGATGAGCAGTTCTTC.

The V call is TRBV6-1, the J call TRBJ2-7; maybe TRBD2 (6 bases). The CDR3 contains 13 residues. Trimming took off 8 bases at V and 4 bases at J, with 15 bases between the two ends. CDR1 and CDR2 from the germline V gene are MNHNS and SASEGT. DNA for the CDR3: TGTGCCAGCGCCATTGGGGGGTTTTACGAGCAGTACTTC. This sequence encodes CASAIGGFYEQYF.

This rearrangement joins TRBV29-1 to TRBJ2-5; 8 nucleotides agree with TRBD1. The CDR3 runs 15 residues. Germline CDR1 SQVTM, CDR2 ANQGSEA. After removal of 1 base from V and 2 bases from J, the junction contained 6 bases not matched to a gene. The CDR3 DNA follows: TGCAGCGTTGAAGGGGGGCAGGGGGCACAAGAGACCCAGTACTTC. Its protein product is CSVEGGQGAQETQYF.

Only one count was recorded for this clone. This chain joins TRBV5-1 and TRBJ2-3, with 7 bases identical to TRBD2. Trimming at V came to 0 bases and at J to 6 bases, leaving 4 bases not matched to a gene. The germline V gene has CDR1 SGHRS and CDR2 YFSETQ. The CDR3 length is 14 residues. CDR3 coding DNA: TGCGCCAGCAGCTTGGAACTAGCGACGGATACGCAGTATTTT. Translation: CASSLELATDTQYF.

The rearrangement uses TRBV7-9 and TRBJ2-5; tentative D call: TRBD1 (5 bases). This CDR3 spans 12 amino acids. Germline V CDR1 and CDR2: SEHNR, FQNEAQ (reference sequence). V was trimmed by 5 bases and J by 6 bases, leaving 10 bases between them. The CDR3 sequence: CASSPQGQTQYF. Written as DNA, the CDR3 is TGTGCCAGCAGCCCCCAGGGCCAGACCCAGTACTTC.

This clone appeared a single time. The chain is built from TRBV7-8 and TRBJ1-5; 8 nucleotides match TRBD1. Germline CDR1 SGHVS, CDR2 FQNEAQ. This CDR3 spans 15 amino acids. Unmatched junction bases numbered 2, after V lost 4 bases and J lost 0 bases. CDR3 loop: CASSWDRISNQPQHF. The CDR3, as DNA: TGTGCCAGCAGCTGGGACAGGATTAGCAATCAGCCCCAGCATTTT.

This chain connects TRBV29-1 to TRBJ2-5; D is unclear. Trimming shortened V by 3 bases and J by 3 bases, and 2 bases separated the two germline ends. Germline assignment: CDR1 SQVTM and CDR2 ANQGSEA. The CDR3 length is 10 residues. The CDR3 loop reads CSVDEETQYF. CDR3 nucleotides: TGCAGCGTTGACGAAGAGACCCAGTACTTC.

The rearrangement joins TRBV6-5 to TRBJ1-1; tentatively, D is TRBD1 (5 bases). Germline CDR1 is MNHEY and CDR2 is SVGAGI. Trimming left V 6 bases short and J 4 bases short, with 9 bases between. The CDR3 extends over 12 amino acids. CDR3 sequence (DNA): TGTGCCAGCAGCAGGGAGGTCACTGAAGCTTTCTTT. Encoded protein: CASSREVTEAFF.

This clone has only a few counts. The CDR3: CASSVVGDYGYTF. CDR3 sequence (DNA): TGTGCCAGCAGTGTGGTGGGCGATTATGGCTACACCTTC. The genes are TRBV2 and TRBJ1-2; D is uncertain. The V gene's germline CDR1 is SNHLY and CDR2 FYNNEI. Trimming took off 4 bases at V and 5 bases at J, with 11 bases between the two ends. The CDR3 has 13 residues.

A few counts support this clone. The V call is TRBV20-1, the J call TRBJ2-7, with D tentatively TRBD1 (5 bases). The germline CDR1 and CDR2 sequences are DFQATT and SNEGSKA (reference sequence). V lost 6 bases and J lost 5, with 11 bases in between. The CDR3 has 11 residues. The CDR3 region has the DNA TGCAGTGCACCTCAGGGCCACGAGCAGTACTTC. Encoded protein: CSAPQGHEQYF.

The chain is built from TRBV7-6 and TRBJ2-7, with 8 bases identical to TRBD2. Germline CDR1 is SGHVS and CDR2 is FNYEAQ. V lost 5 bases to trimming and J lost 0 bases; unmatched junction nucleotides: 12. The CDR3 has 17 residues. CDR3: CASSPGVSGTSSYEQYF. In DNA form, the CDR3 reads TGTGCCAGCAGCCCGGGGGTTAGCGGGACGAGCTCCTACGAGCAGTACTTC.

This clone has more than one count but fewer than ten. The chain links TRBV2 to TRBJ1-2; 7 bases are shared with TRBD1. Germline lookup yields CDR1 SNHLY and CDR2 FYNNEI. The V and J ends lost 6 bases and 4 bases, in that order; junction bases with no gene match: 5. The length of the CDR3 is 13 residues. CDR3 sequence reads: CASRDPGGYGYTF. The CDR3 DNA follows: TGTGCCAGCAGAGACCCAGGGGGCTATGGCTACACCTTC.

This clone occurred once. The V and J genes are TRBV2 and TRBJ2-7; 7 nucleotides line up with TRBD1. The CDR3 totals 15 residues. Germline CDR1 reads SNHLY; CDR2 reads FYNNEI. After removal of 3 bases from V and 2 bases from J, the junction contained 7 bases not matched to a gene. In DNA, the CDR3 is TGTGCCAGCAGTGATGTGGGGACAGCGACCTACGAGCAGTACTTC. The encoded protein is CASSDVGTATYEQYF.

This rearrangement joins TRBV7-8 to TRBJ1-4, with 7 bases that match TRBD1. The CDR3 has 15 amino acids. Per germline, CDR1 SGHVS and CDR2 FQNEAQ. After removal of 5 bases from V and 6 bases from J, the junction contained 9 bases not matched to a gene. The CDR3 nucleotides are TGTGCCAGCAGCCCCAGGGACAGAGTCTATGAAAAACTGTTTTTT. Translated: CASSPRDRVYEKLFF.

This rearrangement joins TRBV5-6 to TRBJ2-5, with TRBD2 matching 8 bases. This CDR3 has 16 residues. Germline CDR1 reads SGHDT; CDR2 reads YYEEEE. Trimming removed 0 bases from V and 2 bases from J; junction bases left unmatched: 6. CDR3 coding DNA: TGTGCCAGCAGCTTGGTACTAGCGGACAAGCAAGAGACCCAGTACTTC. Its protein product is CASSLVLADKQETQYF.

The rearrangement links TRBV9 to TRBJ2-5, with D possibly TRBD2 on 6 matching bases. The CDR3 spans 16 residues. Germline assignment: CDR1 SGDLS and CDR2 YYNGEE. Trimming cost V 0 bases and J 5 bases, with 17 bases left between them. The CDR3 nucleotides read TGTGCCAGCAGCGTAGAATCGGGGGTGCTGGGGGAGACCCAGTACTTC. It translates to CASSVESGVLGETQYF.

CDR3 sequence reads: CASSESRTSGRAGYEQYF. CDR3 bases: TGCGCCAGCAGTGAGTCCCGGACTAGCGGGAGGGCCGGGTACGAGCAGTACTTC. This chain links TRBV10-2 with TRBJ2-7; 15 bases fit TRBD2. CDR1 is WSHSY, CDR2 SAAADI, per germline. V lost 0 bases, J lost 4 bases, and 7 bases stayed unmatched. CDR3 length: 18 amino acids.

The rearrangement joins TRBV7-3 to TRBJ2-3, with a tentative D call TRBD2 (6 bases). Trimming removed 4 bases from V and 1 base from J, with 9 bases in between. Germline CDR1 is SGHTA and CDR2 is FQGTGA. The CDR3 runs 14 residues. The CDR3 loop reads CASSSWGGTDTQYF. The CDR3 DNA reads as TGTGCCAGCAGCTCCTGGGGGGGCACAGATACGCAGTATTTT.

V and J are TRBV4-1 and TRBJ2-1; 7 nucleotides match TRBD2. The CDR3 extends over 16 amino acids. CDR1 and CDR2 from the germline V gene are MGHRA and YSYEKL. J was trimmed by 0 bases and V by 7 bases; bases with no gene match: 9. CDR3 nucleotide sequence: TGCGCCAGCACCGCCCGCGGGAGAACCTCCTACAATGAGCAGTTCTTC. This gives the protein CASTARGRTSYNEQFF.

The chain couples TRBV7-2 to TRBJ1-2; D is undetermined. The CDR3 has 14 amino acids. Germline loops: CDR1 SGHTA, CDR2 FQGNSA. The ends were cut back, 0 bases at V and 2 bases at J, with 7 bases in the middle. The CDR3 region is CASSLALQNYGYTF. In DNA, the CDR3 is TGTGCCAGCAGCTTAGCGCTACAGAACTATGGCTACACCTTC.

The chain combines TRBV5-1 with TRBJ1-2, with TRBD1 as a possible D gene (6 bases). Trimming removed 2 bases at V and 8 bases at J, with 13 bases between. Germline V gives CDR1 SGHRS, CDR2 YFSETQ. This CDR3 is built from 13 residues. The CDR3 sequence is CASSFDGGGGYTF. The DNA of the CDR3 is TGCGCCAGCAGCTTTGACGGGGGGGGCGGCTACACCTTC.

This clone was found once. The junction departs from germline at one end; a sequencing error may be responsible. The V and J genes are TRBV18 and TRBJ2-2, with D maybe TRBD1 (5 bases). This CDR3 is built from 14 residues. CDR1 is KGHSH, CDR2 LQKENI, per germline. CDR3 nucleotide sequence: TGTGCCAGCTCATCACCTCAGGGCACCGGGGAGCTGTTTTTT. The encoded protein is CASSSPQGTGELFF.

Comment on this clone: The same CDR3 also results from other DNA sequences found in this sample. The chain has TRBV2 and TRBJ2-5; TRBD2 agrees at 8 bases. Trimming cost V 3 bases and J 4 bases; bases outside gene matches: 4. CDR3 length: 14 residues. Germline V gives CDR1 SNHLY, CDR2 FYNNEI. The CDR3 sequence: CASSERLAGETQYF. The DNA of the CDR3 is TGTGCCAGCAGTGAGCGTCTAGCGGGAGAGACCCAGTACTTC.

The rearrangement links TRBV9 to TRBJ1-1; no clear D gene. Germline V gene lookup returns CDR1 SGDLS and CDR2 YYNGEE. This CDR3 comprises 15 residues. The germline V and J ends were trimmed by 0 bases and 1 base, with 10 bases remaining between them. As DNA, the CDR3 is TGTGCCAGCAGCGTAGGAACCGGGTGGAACACTGAAGCTTTCTTT. This sequence encodes CASSVGTGWNTEAFF.

The chain is built from TRBV29-1 and TRBJ1-1; TRBD1 is a possible D gene (6 bases). Germline V gene lookup returns CDR1 SQVTM and CDR2 ANQGSEA. The V end lost 7 bases, the J end lost 2 bases, and 17 bases lay between the germline ends. The CDR3 is 14 residues long. CDR3 residues: CSAGGLGHNTEAFF. CDR3 nucleotide sequence: TGCAGCGCCGGGGGGCTCGGGCACAACACTGAAGCTTTCTTT.